The 20 T cell receptor beta chains listed next were all sequenced from one sample in a study of shared clonotypes between healthy human individuals (TCRdb year 2020). Receptor amplification or capture employed the immunoSEQ multiplex PCR assay. The immuneACCESS repertoire file appears here via TCRdb, limited to in-frame rearrangements. These files lack a portion of the clones; in checked studies, under half of the deficit traces to unresolved V genes, and the cause of the others is not known. The sample table lists 2 million to 3 million clones, 85% to 95% of them with a count of one. The ten biggest clones cover over 0.12% of the sample. The sequenced sample consisted of naive CD4+ T cells sorted from blood. The cell subset or site label for this specimen denotes: CD45RA+ positively selected. The receptors originated from a man in his late teens or twenties in good health.

The V and J genes are TRBV6-1 and TRBJ2-3, with 9 bases lining up with TRBD1. This CDR3 has 16 residues. J gave up 3 bases and V 3 bases, and 7 bases lay outside the gene matches. Germline-derived CDR1 and CDR2 are MNHNS and SASEGT. The CDR3 region is CASSEVQGALTDTQYF. In DNA form, the CDR3 reads TGTGCCAGCAGTGAGGTACAGGGGGCGCTAACAGATACGCAGTATTTT.

This chain links TRBV6-4 with TRBJ2-2; 10 positions agree with TRBD1. This CDR3 is built from 14 residues. The J segment lost 4 bases and the V segment lost 8 bases, leaving 4 bases of the junction unmatched. CDR1 MRHNA and CDR2 SNTAGT come from the germline V gene. The chain's CDR3 is CASGDRGTTGELFF. DNA for the CDR3: TGTGCCAGCGGGGACAGGGGTACCACCGGGGAGCTGTTTTTT.

This sequence joins TRBV6-7 and TRBJ1-6; D perhaps matches TRBD1 (5 bases). TRBV6-7 is designated an ORF whose function remains uncertain. The CDR3 has 16 amino acids. Trimming cost V 2 bases and J 8 bases, with 16 bases left between them. The CDR3 sequence: CASSYLASLRDSPLHF. CDR3 DNA sequence: TGTGCCAGCAGTTACCTTGCCAGCCTCAGGGATTCACCCCTCCACTTT.

V gene TRBV7-2 combines with J gene TRBJ2-1; D is perhaps TRBD2 (5 bases). The V gene lost 5 bases and the J gene lost 1 base, with 12 bases spanning the gap. This CDR3 comprises 15 residues. Germline CDR1 and CDR2: SGHTA and FQGNSA. The CDR3 DNA sequence: TGTGCCAGCAGCAGAGTAGCGCTGTCCTACAATGAGCAGTTCTTC. The encoded protein is CASSRVALSYNEQFF. Based on the CDR3 plus reference TRBV7-2 and TRBJ2-1, the full variable domain is GAGVSQSPSNKVTEKGKDVELRCDPISGHTALYWYRQSLGQGLEFLIYFQGNSAPDKSGLPSDRFSAERTGGSVSTLTIQRTQQEDSAVYLCASSRVALSYNEQFFGPGTRLTVL.

The rearrangement uses TRBV29-1 and TRBJ2-7; TRBD1 matches at 7 bases. J gave up 6 bases and V 2 bases, and 4 bases lay outside the gene matches. Germline V gene lookup returns CDR1 SQVTM and CDR2 ANQGSEA. This CDR3 spans 12 amino acids. The CDR3 DNA sequence: TGCAGCGTTGAAACCCCAGGGGGCGAGCAGTACTTC. Translating it yields CSVETPGGEQYF.

This clone was detected only once. The chain has TRBV5-1 and TRBJ1-2; possible D gene TRBD1, 5 bases. The germline V gene has CDR1 SGHRS and CDR2 YFSETQ. This CDR3 spans 14 amino acids. Trimming pared 4 bases from V and 7 bases from J, leaving 17 bases between. Here the CDR3 DNA reads TGCGCCAGCAGCCTCAGCCTGGAGGGGAGTGGCTACACCTTC. Translating gives CASSLSLEGSGYTF.

The chain couples TRBV7-2 to TRBJ2-7, with TRBD1 matching over 11 bases. CDR3 size: 13 residues. With V trimmed by 3 bases and J by 6 bases, 1 base remained unmatched. Germline V gene lookup returns CDR1 SGHTA and CDR2 FQGNSA. CDR3 residues: CASSLGQGVEQYF. The CDR3 DNA sequence: TGTGCCAGCAGCTTGGGACAGGGGGTCGAGCAGTACTTC.

A single count supports this clone. The V call is TRBV5-6, the J call TRBJ1-5; D is perhaps TRBD1 (6 bases). The germline CDR1 and CDR2 sequences are SGHDT and YYEEEE. V was pared by 4 bases and J by 3 bases, with 17 bases between. CDR3 length: 16 amino acids. CDR3: CASSPGGAGFNQPQHF. The CDR3 DNA sequence: TGTGCCAGCAGCCCGGGGGGGGCAGGGTTCAATCAGCCCCAGCATTTT.

This chain uses TRBV4-3 with TRBJ2-7; 12 bases match TRBD2. The CDR3 consists of 13 residues. The germline gives CDR1 LGHNA, CDR2 YSLEER. V trimming: 7 bases; J trimming: 6 bases; junction bases outside the gene matches: 4. The CDR3 DNA reads TGCGCCAGCACCCTAGCGGGAGGGTCCGAGCAGTACTTC. Translated, it gives CASTLAGGSEQYF.

The CDR3 nucleotides read TGCGCCAGCAGCCTCCGGGACAGGGTTACTGGAGGCGAGCAGTACTTC. Its translation is CASSLRDRVTGGEQYF. This chain uses TRBV5-1 with TRBJ2-7; 9 bases map to TRBD1. Germline CDR1 reads SGHRS; CDR2 reads YFSETQ. Trimming removed 4 bases from V and 6 bases from J; junction bases left unmatched: 14. The CDR3 runs 16 residues. Based on the CDR3 plus reference TRBV5-1 and TRBJ2-7, the full variable domain is KAGVTQTPRYLIKTRGQQVTLSCSPISGHRSVSWYQQTPGQGLQFLFEYFSETQRNKGNFPGRFSGRQFSNSRSEMNVSTLELGDSALYLCASSLRDRVTGGEQYFGPGTRLTVT.

The chain joins TRBV2 to TRBJ1-1; D ambiguous. CDR3 length: 14 amino acids. Trimming took off 4 bases at V and 1 base at J, with 10 bases between the two ends. The germline CDR1 and CDR2 sequences are SNHLY and FYNNEI. The CDR3 sequence: CASSAGNQNTEAFF. The CDR3, as DNA: TGTGCCAGCAGTGCCGGGAATCAGAACACTGAAGCTTTCTTT. Full variable domain (outside the CDR3, taken from reference TRBV2 and TRBJ1-1): EPEVTQTPSHQVTQMGQEVILRCVPISNHLYFYWYRQILGQKVEFLVSFYNNEISEKSEIFDDQFSVERPDGSNFTLKIRSTKLEDSAMYFCASSAGNQNTEAFFGQGTRLTVV.

The chain recombines TRBV6-6 with TRBJ2-4, with D perhaps matching TRBD2 (6 bases). Germline loops: CDR1 MNHNY, CDR2 SVGAGI (reference sequence). This CDR3 has 16 amino acids. V lost 1 base to trimming and J lost 6 bases, with 16 bases between them. CDR3 in DNA: TGTGCCAGCAGTTACTTTCGGGAGCGTTTTAGAAACATTCAGTACTTC. Protein product: CASSYFRERFRNIQYF.

Concerning this clone itself: Other DNA variants within this sample encode the same CDR3. This chain connects TRBV7-9 to TRBJ1-1; 7 positions agree with TRBD1. Per germline, CDR1 SEHNR and CDR2 FQNEAQ (reference sequence). This CDR3 has 14 residues. With 5 bases clipped from V and 2 bases from J, the junction kept 5 bases outside the gene matches. The CDR3 reads CASSRTGANTEAFF. For the CDR3, the DNA is TGTGCCAGCAGCAGGACAGGCGCTAACACTGAAGCTTTCTTT. The full variable domain, with the rest looked up from reference TRBV7-9 and TRBJ1-1, is DTGVSQNPRHKITKRGQNVTFRCDPISEHNRLYWYRQTLGQGPEFLTYFQNEAQLEKSRLLSDRFSAERPKGSFSTLEIQRTEQGDSAMYLCASSRTGANTEAFFGQGTRLTVV.

The chain joins TRBV4-3 to TRBJ2-2; tentative D call: TRBD2 (5 bases). Trimming stripped 0 bases from V and 3 bases from J, with 11 bases between. This CDR3 contains 16 residues. Germline CDR1 is LGHNA and CDR2 is YSLEER. The CDR3 coding sequence is TGCGCCAGCAGCCAAGATCTCCGGGGAGACACCGGGGAGCTGTTTTTT. The encoded protein is CASSQDLRGDTGELFF.

This chain connects TRBV19 to TRBJ1-2; 11 positions match TRBD1. Germline lookup yields CDR1 LNHDA and CDR2 SQIVND (reference sequence). The CDR3 loop spans 14 amino acids. V trimming: 5 bases; J trimming: 8 bases; junction bases outside the gene matches: 7. The DNA of the CDR3 is TGTGCCAGTAGTGCCACAGGACAGGGGGCGGGCTACACCTTC. This codes for CASSATGQGAGYTF.

The rearrangement uses TRBV7-2 and TRBJ1-1; TRBD1 agrees at 7 bases. Germline V gives CDR1 SGHTA, CDR2 FQGNSA. CDR3 length equals 15 residues. V lost 5 bases and J lost 3; bases outside the gene matches: 9. The CDR3 DNA reads as TGTGCCAGCAGCCGACAATCAACAGGGGACACTGAAGCTTTCTTT. Its protein product is CASSRQSTGDTEAFF.

The genes are TRBV10-3 and TRBJ2-7; 11 nucleotides align to TRBD1. Trimming cost V 2 bases and J 2 bases; bases outside gene matches: 8. CDR3 size: 17 residues. Germline V gene data show CDR1 as ENHRY and CDR2 as SYGVKD. CDR3 DNA sequence: TGTGCCATCAGTGAGAATCGCGGGGACAGGGGGACCTACGAGCAGTACTTC. This translates into CAISENRGDRGTYEQYF.

CDR3 sequence (DNA): TGCAGCGTTGACCAGACCCTATACAATGAGCAGTTCTTC. Its translation: CSVDQTLYNEQFF. V usage is TRBV29-1 and J usage is TRBJ2-1; no definite D call. This CDR3 has 13 residues. V was shortened by 3 bases and J by 4 bases, with 10 bases between the two germline ends. Germline V CDR1 and CDR2: SQVTM, ANQGSEA.

The V call is TRBV28, the J call TRBJ1-2; possibly TRBD1 for D (5 bases). This CDR3 is built from 12 residues. CDR1 and CDR2 from the germline V gene are MDHEN and SYDVKM. V lost 7 bases to trimming and J lost 12 bases, with 18 bases between them. The chain's CDR3 is CASTSSTAPNTF. The CDR3 coding sequence is TGTGCCAGCACTTCCTCGACAGCTCCGAACACCTTC.

This sequence joins TRBV27 and TRBJ1-4, with D perhaps matching TRBD1 (6 bases). CDR1 and CDR2 (germline): MNHEY, SMNVEV (reference sequence). The CDR3 consists of 15 residues. V lost 6 bases, J lost 6 bases, and 17 bases lay in between. The CDR3 region is CASSPLQGRDEKLFF. The CDR3 nucleotides read TGTGCCAGCAGCCCTCTGCAGGGGCGGGATGAAAAACTGTTTTTT.